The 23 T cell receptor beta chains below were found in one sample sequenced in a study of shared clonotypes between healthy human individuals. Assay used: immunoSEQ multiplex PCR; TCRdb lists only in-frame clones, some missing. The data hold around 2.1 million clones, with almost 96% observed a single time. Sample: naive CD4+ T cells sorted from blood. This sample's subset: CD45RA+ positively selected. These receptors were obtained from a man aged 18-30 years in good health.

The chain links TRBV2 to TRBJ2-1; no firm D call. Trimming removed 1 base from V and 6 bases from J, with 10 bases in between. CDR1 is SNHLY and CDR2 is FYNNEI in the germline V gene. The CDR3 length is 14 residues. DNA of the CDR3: TGTGCCAGCAGTGAAGAGACTGCCTCCAATGAGCAGTTCTTC. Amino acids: CASSEETASNEQFF.

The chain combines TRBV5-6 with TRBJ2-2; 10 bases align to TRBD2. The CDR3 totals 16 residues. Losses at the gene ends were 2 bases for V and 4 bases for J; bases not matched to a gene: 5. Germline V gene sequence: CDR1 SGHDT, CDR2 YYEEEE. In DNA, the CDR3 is TGTGCCAGCAGCTTAGGAGCGGGAGGGTTCACCGGGGAGCTGTTTTTT. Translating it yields CASSLGAGGFTGELFF.

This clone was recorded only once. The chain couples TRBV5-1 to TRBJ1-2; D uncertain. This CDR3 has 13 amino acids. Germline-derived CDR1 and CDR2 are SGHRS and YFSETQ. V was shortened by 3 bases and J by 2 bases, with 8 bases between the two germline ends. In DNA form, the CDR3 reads TGCGCCAGCAGCTCGGACGGAAACTATGGCTACACCTTC. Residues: CASSSDGNYGYTF. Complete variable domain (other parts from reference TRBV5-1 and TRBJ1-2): KAGVTQTPRYLIKTRGQQVTLSCSPISGHRSVSWYQQTPGQGLQFLFEYFSETQRNKGNFPGRFSGRQFSNSRSEMNVSTLELGDSALYLCASSSDGNYGYTFGSGTRLTVV.

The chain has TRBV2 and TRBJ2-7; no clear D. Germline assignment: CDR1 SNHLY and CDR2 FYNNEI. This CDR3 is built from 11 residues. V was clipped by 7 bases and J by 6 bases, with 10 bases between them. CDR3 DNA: TGTGCCAGCACCCTGTTAGGCGAGCAGTACTTC. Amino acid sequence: CASTLLGEQYF.

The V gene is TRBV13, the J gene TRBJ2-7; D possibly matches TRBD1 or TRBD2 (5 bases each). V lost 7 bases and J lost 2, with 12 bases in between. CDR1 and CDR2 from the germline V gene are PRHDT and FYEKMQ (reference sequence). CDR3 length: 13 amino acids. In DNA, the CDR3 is TGTGCCAGCACCGAGGGGAGAACCTACGAGCAGTACTTC. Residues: CASTEGRTYEQYF.

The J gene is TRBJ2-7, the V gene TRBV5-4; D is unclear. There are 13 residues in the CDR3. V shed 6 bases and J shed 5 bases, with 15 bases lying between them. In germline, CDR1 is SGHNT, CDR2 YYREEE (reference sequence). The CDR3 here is CASTNRSHDEQYF. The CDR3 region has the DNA TGTGCCAGCACCAACCGTAGTCACGACGAGCAGTACTTC.

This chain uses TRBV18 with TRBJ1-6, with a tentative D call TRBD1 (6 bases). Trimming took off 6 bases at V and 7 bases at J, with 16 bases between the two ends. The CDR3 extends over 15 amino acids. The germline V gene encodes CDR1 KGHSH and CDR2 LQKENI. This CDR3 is CASSLETGPNSPLHF. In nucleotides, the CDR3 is TGTGCCAGCTCCCTGGAGACAGGACCCAATTCACCCCTCCACTTT.

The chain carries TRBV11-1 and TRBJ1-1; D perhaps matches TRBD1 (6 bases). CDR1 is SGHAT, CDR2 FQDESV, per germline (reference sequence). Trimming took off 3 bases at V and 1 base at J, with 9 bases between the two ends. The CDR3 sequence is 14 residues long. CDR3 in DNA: TGTGCCAGCAGCTTGGGACACCCGAACACTGAAGCTTTCTTT. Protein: CASSLGHPNTEAFF.

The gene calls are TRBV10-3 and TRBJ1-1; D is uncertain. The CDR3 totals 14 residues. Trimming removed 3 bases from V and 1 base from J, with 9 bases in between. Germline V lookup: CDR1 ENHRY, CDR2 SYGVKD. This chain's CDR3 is CAISENNGNTEAFF. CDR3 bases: TGTGCCATCAGTGAAAACAATGGGAACACTGAAGCTTTCTTT.

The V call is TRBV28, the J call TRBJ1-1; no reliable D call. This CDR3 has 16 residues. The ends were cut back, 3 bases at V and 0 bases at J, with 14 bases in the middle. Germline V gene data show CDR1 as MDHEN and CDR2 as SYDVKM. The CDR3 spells CASSFYAANMNTEAFF. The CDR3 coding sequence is TGTGCCAGCAGTTTCTACGCCGCGAACATGAACACTGAAGCTTTCTTT.

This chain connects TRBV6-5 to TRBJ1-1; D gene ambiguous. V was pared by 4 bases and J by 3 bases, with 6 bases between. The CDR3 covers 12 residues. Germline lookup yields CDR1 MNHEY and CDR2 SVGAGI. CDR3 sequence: CASSSSYTEAFF. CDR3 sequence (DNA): TGTGCCAGCAGTTCGTCTTACACTGAAGCTTTCTTT.

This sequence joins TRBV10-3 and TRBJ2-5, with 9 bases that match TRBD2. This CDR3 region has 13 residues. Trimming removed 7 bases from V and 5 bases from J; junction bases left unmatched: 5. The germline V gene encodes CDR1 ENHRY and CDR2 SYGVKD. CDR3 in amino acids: CAINSGTSETQYF. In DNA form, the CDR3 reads TGTGCCATCAACTCAGGGACTAGCGAGACCCAGTACTTC.

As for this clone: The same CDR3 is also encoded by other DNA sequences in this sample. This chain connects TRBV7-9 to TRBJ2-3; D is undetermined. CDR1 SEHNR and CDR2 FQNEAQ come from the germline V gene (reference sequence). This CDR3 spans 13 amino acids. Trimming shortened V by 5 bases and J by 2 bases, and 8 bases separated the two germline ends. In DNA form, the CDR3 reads TGTGCCAGCAGCCCCACCGTCACAGATACGCAGTATTTT. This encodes CASSPTVTDTQYF.

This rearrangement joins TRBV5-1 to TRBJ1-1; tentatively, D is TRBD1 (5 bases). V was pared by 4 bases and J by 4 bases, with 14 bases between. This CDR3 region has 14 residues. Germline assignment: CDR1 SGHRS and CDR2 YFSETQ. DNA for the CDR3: TGCGCCAGCAGCACTCCAGGGCCGGCCACTGAAGCTTTCTTT. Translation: CASSTPGPATEAFF.

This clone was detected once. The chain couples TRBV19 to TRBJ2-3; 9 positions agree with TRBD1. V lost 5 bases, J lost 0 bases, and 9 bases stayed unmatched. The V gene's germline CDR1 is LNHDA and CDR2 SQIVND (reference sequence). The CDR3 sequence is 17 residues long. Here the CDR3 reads CASSFRGTGPSTDTQYF. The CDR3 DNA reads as TGTGCCAGTAGTTTCCGGGGGACAGGGCCTAGCACAGATACGCAGTATTTT.

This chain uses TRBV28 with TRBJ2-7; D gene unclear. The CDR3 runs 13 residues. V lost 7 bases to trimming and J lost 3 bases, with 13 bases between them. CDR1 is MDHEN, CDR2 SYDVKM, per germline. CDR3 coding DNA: TGTGCCAGCACATCCTTGTGGAACTACGAGCAGTACTTC. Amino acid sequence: CASTSLWNYEQYF.

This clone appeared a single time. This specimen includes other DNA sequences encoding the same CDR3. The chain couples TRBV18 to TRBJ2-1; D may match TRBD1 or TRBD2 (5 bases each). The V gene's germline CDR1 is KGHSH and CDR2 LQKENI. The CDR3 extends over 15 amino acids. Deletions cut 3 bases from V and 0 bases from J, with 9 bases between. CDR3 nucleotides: TGTGCCAGCTCACCCCCGGGGCGCTCCTACAATGAGCAGTTCTTC. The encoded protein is CASSPPGRSYNEQFF.

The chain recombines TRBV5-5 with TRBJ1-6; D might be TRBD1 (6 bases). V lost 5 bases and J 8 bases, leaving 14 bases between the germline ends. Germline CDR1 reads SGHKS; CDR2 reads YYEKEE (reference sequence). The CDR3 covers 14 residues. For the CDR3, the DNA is TGTGCCAGCAGAGCCTTAGGGGGAGATTCACCCCTCCACTTT. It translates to CASRALGGDSPLHF.

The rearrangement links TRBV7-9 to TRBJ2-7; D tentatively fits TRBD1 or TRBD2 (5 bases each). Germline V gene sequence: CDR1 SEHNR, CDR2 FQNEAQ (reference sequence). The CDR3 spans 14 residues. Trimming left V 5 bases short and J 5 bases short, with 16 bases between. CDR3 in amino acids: CASSHRGFGNEQYF. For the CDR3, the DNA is TGTGCCAGCAGCCACCGGGGCTTCGGGAACGAGCAGTACTTC. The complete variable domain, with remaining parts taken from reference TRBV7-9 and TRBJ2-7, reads DTGVSQNPRHKITKRGQNVTFRCDPISEHNRLYWYRQTLGQGPEFLTYFQNEAQLEKSRLLSDRFSAERPKGSFSTLEIQRTEQGDSAMYLCASSHRGFGNEQYFGPGTRLTVT.

The CDR3 sequence: CASSLVNSQSYEQYF. DNA for the CDR3: TGTGCCAGCAGCTTAGTCAATTCGCAGTCCTACGAGCAGTACTTC. The gene calls are TRBV7-2 and TRBJ2-7; unclear D gene. CDR1 is SGHTA, CDR2 FQGNSA, per germline. This CDR3 has 15 residues. Trimming stripped 1 base from V and 1 base from J, with 11 bases between.

The CDR3: CASSGIAGGSTDTQYF. CDR3 coding DNA: TGTGCCAGCAGTGGTATAGCGGGAGGAAGCACAGATACGCAGTATTTT. The chain carries TRBV6-1 and TRBJ2-3; 10 bases fit TRBD2. J gave up 0 bases and V 4 bases, and 4 bases lay outside the gene matches. This CDR3 spans 16 amino acids. Germline CDR1 reads MNHNS; CDR2 reads SASEGT.

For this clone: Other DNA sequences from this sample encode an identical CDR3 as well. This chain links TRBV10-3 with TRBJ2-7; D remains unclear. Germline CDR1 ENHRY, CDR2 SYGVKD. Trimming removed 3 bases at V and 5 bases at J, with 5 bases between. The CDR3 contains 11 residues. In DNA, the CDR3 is TGTGCCATCAGTGATAGAGACGAGCAGTACTTC. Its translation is CAISDRDEQYF.

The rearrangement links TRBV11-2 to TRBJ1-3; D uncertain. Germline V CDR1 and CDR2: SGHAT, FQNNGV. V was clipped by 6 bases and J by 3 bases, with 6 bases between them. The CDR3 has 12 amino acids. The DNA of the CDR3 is TGTGCCAGCAGACCTCTTGGAAACACCATATATTTT. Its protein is CASRPLGNTIYF. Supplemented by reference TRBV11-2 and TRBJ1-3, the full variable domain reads EAGVAQSPRYKIIEKRQSVAFWCNPISGHATLYWYQQILGQGPKLLIQFQNNGVVDDSQLPKDRFSAERLKGVDSTLKIQPAKLEDSAVYLCASRPLGNTIYFGEGSWLTVV.